A selection of T cell receptor beta chains follows, all from one sample in a study of control samples from healthy donors and cancer patients. Measured with immunoSEQ multiplex PCR; TCRdb has only the in-frame clones, and not every one. The sample contains about 26,000 clones, 82% of which appear only once. Sequencing was done on a sample of PBMCs. The receptors shown here come from a man aged 55-75 years with colorectal cancer. The CDR3 runs from the conserved cysteine through the conserved F or W.

V gene,J gene,CDR3 protein
TRBV6-5,TRBJ2-6,CASIGSGANVLTF
TRBV5-1,TRBJ1-4,CASSGPESGTEKLFF
TRBV6-1,TRBJ2-2,CASSDLLGSTGELFF
TRBV3-1/TRBV3-2,TRBJ2-4,CASRNTRAAKNIQYF
TRBV10-1,TRBJ2-3,CASKPGLAPTDTQYF
TRBV12-3/TRBV12-4,TRBJ1-1,CASKRTGNTEAFF
TRBV7-2,TRBJ1-2,CASSSPKGDYTF
TRBV6-5,TRBJ2-7,CASTAGTSYEQYF
TRBV20-1,TRBJ1-6,CSASEDPYNSPLHF
TRBV14,TRBJ2-7,CASSRQGVGYEQYF
TRBV5-1,TRBJ1-2,CASKMGTGQNYGYTF
TRBV24-1,TRBJ2-3,CATSAASGDRGTDTQYF
TRBV6-1,TRBJ2-7,CASSESYYEQYF
TRBV20-1,TRBJ2-1,CSASDAGVTYNEQFF
TRBV5-1,TRBJ2-3,CASSLGTFSDTQYF
TRBV3-1/TRBV3-2,TRBJ2-1,CASSQAGGGLYNEQFF
TRBV19,TRBJ1-2,CASSISAADNYGYTF
TRBV12-3/TRBV12-4,TRBJ1-1,CASSLQGYEAFF
TRBV5-5,TRBJ2-5,CASSLAAGEETQYF
TRBV2,TRBJ2-3,CASRAGTSADTQYF
TRBV4-3,TRBJ1-2,CASSQEIEANYGYTF
TRBV24-1,TRBJ2-5,CATRRRLAAKETQYF
TRBV5-1,TRBJ2-6,CASSSGLFSGANVLTF
TRBV14,TRBJ1-4,CASSRPGQGVGGKLFF
TRBV28,TRBJ1-6,CASSLVRGYNSPLHF
TRBV12-5,TRBJ1-1,CASGERTGELNTEAFF
TRBV18,TRBJ2-2,CASSPPGRSSTGELFF
TRBV7-9,TRBJ2-2,CASSLPGPTRTGELFF
TRBV7-2,TRBJ1-2,CASSPKTGAGYTF
TRBV2,TRBJ1-1,CASSPRGEAEAFF
TRBV6-2/TRBV6-3,TRBJ1-1,CASSNGPMNTEAFF
TRBV30,TRBJ1-3,CAWSVGGGNTIYF
TRBV6-5,TRBJ2-5,CASSSRLRVWETQYF
TRBV30,TRBJ2-5,CAWSHFTRDKGPRETQYF
TRBV9,TRBJ2-5,CASSPQFGGRETQYF
TRBV6-5,TRBJ1-1,CASSYEGLGTEAFF
TRBV6-2/TRBV6-3,TRBJ2-4,CASSSLGQGENIQYF
TRBV9,TRBJ2-7,CASSVGYSSYEQYF
TRBV7-9,TRBJ1-1,CASSFYRNTEAFF
TRBV12-3/TRBV12-4,TRBJ2-6,CASRYSGANVLTF
TRBV29-1,TRBJ1-2,CSVEEVRGQGNYGYTF